This T cell receptor (beta chain) was captured by sequencing in a study of shared clonotypes between healthy human individuals. Study-level results: Memory subsets generally showed lower estimated richness than naive subsets. Clonotypes shared by all four sorted-subset donors had higher generation probabilities than non-shared clonotypes.

The material for each subset, its genomic DNA, was split evenly across several immunoSEQ plates. Profiling relied on immunoSEQ multiplex PCR, and the TCRdb table lists in-frame clones only, not all of them. The profile shows over a million clones, roughly 96% of them singletons. As for this clone: Its antigen is unknown.

This CDR3 has 14 amino acids. Germline V gives CDR1 SGHTS, CDR2 YDEGEE. The V gene lost 4 bases and the J gene lost 10 bases, with 18 bases spanning the gap. The rearrangement uses TRBV5-8 and TRBJ2-4; D is unresolved. Sequences were obtained from naive CD4+ T cells sorted from blood. The subset denotes: CD45RA+ positively selected. This sequence was found in a man in his thirties or forties in good health. CDR3 loop: CASSRNFGIGIQYF. CDR3 nucleotides: TGTGCCAGCAGCCGAAATTTTGGGATCGGTATTCAGTACTTC.